Sequencing of this T cell receptor beta chain was carried out in a study of beta chain features in type 1 diabetes. Without exception, sorted populations had purity beyond 95%. Comment on this clone: The antigen remains unidentified.

Since all of the isolated RNA was reverse transcribed, expressed TCRB transcripts were what got sequenced. Profiling relied on immunoSEQ multiplex PCR, and the TCRdb table lists in-frame clones only, not all of them. The data hold more than 250,000 clones, with 14% observed a single time. Overall study results and limits: A potential PCR bias toward shorter templates would be equal in patient and control samples. All four CD4+ subsets from Type 1 diabetes patients carried moderately but significantly shorter TCRB CDR3s. Cells with high TCR expression could be over-represented when cDNA is sequenced.

The V gene's germline CDR1 is MNHNS and CDR2 SASEGT. CDR3 length: 16 residues. With 4 bases clipped from V and 6 bases from J, the junction kept 11 bases outside the gene matches. The TCR originated in a man aged 30 to 45 with type 1 diabetes. J is TRBJ2-5 and V is TRBV6-1, with 10 bases that match TRBD2. Material for sequencing was naive CD4+ T cells from blood. DNA of the CDR3: TGTGCCAGCAGTGGTAGTCTAGCGGGAGCATTGCAGACCCAGTACTTC. This encodes CASSGSLAGALQTQYF.